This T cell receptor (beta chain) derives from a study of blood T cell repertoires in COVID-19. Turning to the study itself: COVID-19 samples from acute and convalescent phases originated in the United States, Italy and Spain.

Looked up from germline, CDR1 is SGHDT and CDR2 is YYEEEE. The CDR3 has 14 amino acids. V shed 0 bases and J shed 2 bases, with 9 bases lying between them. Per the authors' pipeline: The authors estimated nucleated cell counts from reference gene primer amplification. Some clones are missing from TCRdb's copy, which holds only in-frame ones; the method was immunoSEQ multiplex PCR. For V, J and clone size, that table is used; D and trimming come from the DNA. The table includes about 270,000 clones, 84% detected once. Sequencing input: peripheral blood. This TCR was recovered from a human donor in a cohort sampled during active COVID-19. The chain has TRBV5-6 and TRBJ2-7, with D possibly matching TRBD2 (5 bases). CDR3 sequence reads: CASSLGGYAYEQYF. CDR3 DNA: TGTGCCAGCAGCTTGGGAGGGTACGCCTACGAGCAGTACTTC. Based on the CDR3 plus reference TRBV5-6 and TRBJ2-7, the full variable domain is DAGVTQSPTHLIKTRGQQVTLRCSPKSGHDTVSWYQQALGQGPQFIFQYYEEEERQRGNFPDRFSGHQFPNYSSELNVNALLLGDSALYLCASSLGGYAYEQYFGPGTRLTVT.